This T cell receptor beta chain was retrieved from a study of blood T cell repertoires in COVID-19. Overall study context: From the United States, Italy and Spain came samples of acute and convalescent COVID-19. PBMCs, B-cell-depleted T cells, or T cells provided the cDNA or gDNA that made up the material.

This clone was found a few times. Under the authors' procedure: Counts of nucleated cells, estimated from reference gene primer amplification, were obtained. Clones were sequenced by immunoSEQ multiplex PCR, and TCRdb holds only the in-frame ones, with some missing. V and J calls and clone size are those listed in that table; D and trimming were worked out from the DNA. The sample consists of around 130,000 clones, 84% of them appearing once. V lost 2 bases, J lost 4 bases, and 10 bases stayed unmatched. Germline values: CDR1 LGHDT, CDR2 YNNKEL (reference sequence). CDR3 length equals 17 residues. This TCR came from a woman aged 55-70 years with acute or convalescent COVID-19. The V call is TRBV3-1 (or the pseudogene TRBV3-2), the J call TRBJ2-2, with TRBD1 matching over 7 bases. Sequenced: peripheral blood. In nucleotides, the CDR3 is TGTGCCAGCAGCCAACTTGTTTCAGGGGGAAGCACCGGGGAGCTGTTTTTT. It encodes CASSQLVSGGSTGELFF.